The clone carrying this T cell receptor beta chain was observed a handful of times. Its antigen is still unknown. CDR1 is SSHAT, CDR2 FNYEAQ, per germline (reference sequence). Trimming took 1 base from V and 7 from J; bases not matched to a gene: 4. The CDR3 sequence is 14 residues long. This sample was included in a study of cytomegalovirus exposure and HLA in healthy donors. Study results and caveats: Specificity of a few CMV-associated chains for CMV antigens was verified in vitro. Rare TCR sequences dominated, though some public TCRs recurred in many donors.

The PCR ran on 60 Vbeta and 13 Jbeta primers. The method was immunoSEQ multiplex PCR; TCRdb's version includes in-frame clones alone and lacks a portion of them. The table lists 130,000 to 150,000 clones, roughly three quarters of them singletons. Each donor was nominally healthy when sampled (though unrecorded immune exposures were likely). The sequenced sample consisted of PBMCs. The TCR comes from a woman aged 40 to 55 in good health and CMV-seronegative. The chain carries TRBV7-7 and TRBJ2-1, with 7 bases that match TRBD2. CDR3 region: CASSLDGGSNEQFF. For the CDR3, the DNA is TGTGCCAGCAGCTTAGACGGCGGGAGTAATGAGCAGTTCTTC. Using reference TRBV7-7 and TRBJ2-1 for the parts outside the CDR3, the full variable domain is GAGVSQSPRYKVTKRGQDVTLRCDPISSHATLYWYQQALGQGPEFLTYFNYEAQPDKSGLPSDRFSAERPEGSISTLTIQRTEQRDSAMYRCASSLDGGSNEQFFGPGTRLTVL.